These 28 T cell receptor beta chains were all obtained from the same sample, sequenced in a study of shared clonotypes between healthy human individuals. Clones were sequenced by immunoSEQ multiplex PCR, and TCRdb holds only the in-frame ones, with some missing. This table has around 2.5 million clones, approximately 94% appearing once. Sequenced input: naive CD4+ T cells from PBMCs. Documented subset: CD45RA+ positively selected. The receptors here all came from a man aged 18 to 29 in good health. Some clones in this sample may be carry-over from other donors' samples.

This clone was detected only once. This chain joins TRBV11-2 and TRBJ2-7; 11 bases fit TRBD2. CDR1 and CDR2 from the germline V gene are SGHAT and FQNNGV. The CDR3 runs 16 residues. Trimming at V came to 1 base and at J to 0 bases, leaving 2 bases not matched to a gene. The DNA for the CDR3 is TGTGCCAGCAGCTTAGGTACTAGCGGGAGCTCCTACGAGCAGTACTTC. Amino acid sequence: CASSLGTSGSSYEQYF.

The chain couples TRBV29-1 to TRBJ2-3; 7 nucleotides align to TRBD2. Unmatched junction bases numbered 1, after V lost 3 bases and J lost 1 base. The CDR3 has 13 residues. Germline CDR1 SQVTM, CDR2 ANQGSEA. The CDR3 coding sequence is TGCAGCGTTGATGCGGGAGGCACAGATACGCAGTATTTT. This codes for CSVDAGGTDTQYF.

The chain couples TRBV7-6 to TRBJ2-3; 14 bases are a match to TRBD2. CDR1 SGHVS and CDR2 FNYEAQ come from the germline V gene. The CDR3 sequence is 17 residues long. V lost 6 bases, J lost 5 bases, and 10 bases stayed unmatched. The CDR3 region is CASSRTTSGRAIDTQYF. The CDR3 DNA follows: TGTGCCAGCAGTCGAACGACTAGCGGGAGGGCCATAGATACGCAGTATTTT.

This chain connects TRBV30 to TRBJ2-5; no definite D call. Trimming cost V 4 bases and J 4 bases, with 16 bases left between them. CDR3 size: 14 residues. Germline V gene data show CDR1 as GTSNPN and CDR2 as SVGIG (reference sequence). The CDR3 region is CAWNTRPWGETQYF. The CDR3 DNA reads as TGTGCCTGGAACACTCGGCCATGGGGAGAGACCCAGTACTTC.

J is TRBJ2-1 and V is TRBV5-4, with 8 bases identical to TRBD2. J gave up 7 bases and V 0 bases, and 6 bases lay outside the gene matches. Germline V gives CDR1 SGHNT, CDR2 YYREEE (reference sequence). The CDR3 length is 15 residues. CDR3 DNA: TGTGCCAGCAGCTTGGACGGGAGGGTGTGGAATGAGCAGTTCTTC. Protein: CASSLDGRVWNEQFF.

The gene calls are TRBV5-1 and TRBJ1-1, with D possibly matching TRBD1 (6 bases). The germline CDR1 and CDR2 sequences are SGHRS and YFSETQ. The CDR3 runs 15 residues. V was trimmed by 3 bases and J by 5 bases, leaving 17 bases between them. CDR3 nucleotide sequence: TGCGCCAGCAGCTACCGACAGGCCGGGGGGACTGAAGCTTTCTTT. Translating it yields CASSYRQAGGTEAFF.

This clone showed up just a few times. This sequence joins TRBV27 and TRBJ1-5, with 7 bases fitting TRBD1. In germline, CDR1 is MNHEY, CDR2 SMNVEV (reference sequence). The CDR3 contains 13 residues. V shed 3 bases, J shed 6 bases, and the junction held 2 bases outside the gene matches. CDR3 protein: CASSFRGSQPQHF. The CDR3 nucleotides are TGTGCCAGCAGTTTCAGGGGGAGTCAGCCCCAGCATTTT.

The rearrangement joins TRBV2 to TRBJ2-7, with TRBD1 matching 8 bases. The CDR3 extends over 14 amino acids. J lost 1 base, V lost 8 bases, and 7 bases had no gene match. Germline V CDR1 and CDR2: SNHLY, FYNNEI. The CDR3 reads CASRGQDPSYEQYF. In nucleotides, the CDR3 is TGTGCCAGCCGGGGACAGGATCCTTCCTACGAGCAGTACTTC.

The chain links TRBV9 to TRBJ2-3; D unclear. This CDR3 is 15 amino acids long. In germline, CDR1 is SGDLS, CDR2 YYNGEE. The V end was cut by 4 bases, the J end by 1 base, with 13 bases between. The CDR3: CASSSSPSRTDTQYF. As DNA, the CDR3 is TGTGCCAGCAGCTCATCCCCGTCTCGCACAGATACGCAGTATTTT.

The genes are TRBV19 and TRBJ1-5; TRBD1 aligns across 7 bases. CDR1 and CDR2 (germline): LNHDA, SQIVND (reference sequence). The CDR3 covers 16 residues. The junction had 13 bases not matched to a gene; V was cut back by 6 bases and J by 5 bases. CDR3 sequence (DNA): TGTGCCAGTAGGAGAGGGGGCGCCCGGGTGGATCAGCCCCAGCATTTT. It yields the protein CASRRGGARVDQPQHF.

This clone has only one observation. The rearrangement uses TRBV6-4 and TRBJ1-1; 9 bases map to TRBD1. CDR1 and CDR2 (germline): MRHNA, SNTAGT. The trim removed 0 bases at V and 6 bases at J, leaving 5 bases unmatched. There are 15 residues in the CDR3. The CDR3 DNA sequence: TGTGCCAGCAGTGACTCCACAGGGGGCCGGGCTGAAGCTTTCTTT. It specifies CASSDSTGGRAEAFF.

The V call is TRBV6-7, the J call TRBJ1-2; no clear D gene. TRBV6-7 is an open reading frame, and its role is uncertain. The CDR3 covers 13 residues. The V end was cut by 6 bases, the J end by 7 bases, with 15 bases between. CDR3 coding DNA: TGTGCCAGCAGCCTGGGCCCCGCCGGTGGCTACACCTTC. It translates to CASSLGPAGGYTF.

This clone was observed a single time. V gene TRBV7-7 combines with J gene TRBJ2-5; D remains unclear. Per the germline V gene, CDR1 is SSHAT and CDR2 is FNYEAQ (reference sequence). V was trimmed by 1 base and J by 2 bases, leaving 11 bases between them. CDR3 size: 15 residues. Here the CDR3 reads CASSLGQFGQETQYF. The CDR3 coding sequence is TGTGCCAGCAGCTTAGGTCAGTTCGGTCAAGAGACCCAGTACTTC.

V and J are TRBV5-4 and TRBJ2-7; unclear D gene. Trimming removed 6 bases from V and 0 bases from J, with 10 bases in between. Germline-derived CDR1 and CDR2 are SGHNT and YYREEE (reference sequence). This CDR3 contains 13 residues. CDR3 DNA sequence: TGTGCCAGCACCACCCACAGCTCCTACGAGCAGTACTTC. Its protein product is CASTTHSSYEQYF.

The V call is TRBV4-2, the J call TRBJ2-1; D is uncertain. The CDR3 has 15 amino acids. Germline V gives CDR1 LGHNA, CDR2 YNFKEQ. V lost 2 bases and J lost 2, with 10 bases in between. CDR3 protein: CASSQKADAYNEQFF. CDR3 coding DNA: TGTGCCAGCAGCCAAAAGGCGGATGCCTACAATGAGCAGTTCTTC.

This clone was observed a single time. The rearrangement links TRBV5-1 to TRBJ2-1; TRBD2 aligns across 9 bases. Germline lookup yields CDR1 SGHRS and CDR2 YFSETQ. The V segment lost 2 bases and the J segment 2 bases; nucleotides outside the gene matches: 2. The CDR3 spans 15 residues. CDR3 nucleotides: TGCGCCAGCAGCTTCAGCGGGAGGACCTACAATGAGCAGTTCTTC. It translates to CASSFSGRTYNEQFF.

The V and J genes are TRBV7-3 and TRBJ1-5; D is undetermined. The germline V gene has CDR1 SGHTA and CDR2 FQGTGA. V lost 1 base and J lost 0, with 7 bases in between. This CDR3 has 15 amino acids. The CDR3 region has the DNA TGTGCCAGCAGCTTAAAGGGAAATAGCAATCAGCCCCAGCATTTT. It translates to CASSLKGNSNQPQHF. Filled out from reference TRBV7-3 and TRBJ1-5, the complete variable domain reads GAGVSQTPSNKVTEKGKYVELRCDPISGHTALYWYRQSLGQGPEFLIYFQGTGAADDSGLPNDRFFAVRPEGSVSTLKIQRTERGDSAVYLCASSLKGNSNQPQHFGDGTRLSIL.

This clone occurred a few times. The rearrangement uses TRBV14 and TRBJ2-2, with TRBD1 matching 8 bases. The junction had 11 bases not matched to a gene; V was cut back by 4 bases and J by 7 bases. CDR3 length: 16 amino acids. Germline CDR1 and CDR2: SGHDN and FVKESK. The CDR3 here is CASSLTRPGGNGELFF. CDR3 DNA sequence: TGTGCCAGCAGCCTGACGCGACCAGGGGGCAACGGGGAGCTGTTTTTT.

The CDR3 spells CAISPQTSTNEQFF. CDR3 sequence (DNA): TGTGCCATCAGTCCCCAGACTAGCACGAATGAGCAGTTCTTC. The rearrangement uses TRBV10-3 and TRBJ2-1, with 7 bases lining up with TRBD2. The CDR3 is 14 residues long. In germline, CDR1 is ENHRY, CDR2 SYGVKD. The V gene end was trimmed by 5 bases and the J gene end by 7 bases; junction bases not matched to a gene: 8.

The V call is TRBV5-1, the J call TRBJ2-5, with 13 bases lining up with TRBD2. Trimming at V came to 7 bases and at J to 5 bases, leaving 17 bases not matched to a gene. The CDR3 runs to 18 residues. The V gene's germline CDR1 is SGHRS and CDR2 YFSETQ. This chain's CDR3 is CASASGLAGPATRETQYF. CDR3 nucleotide sequence: TGCGCCAGCGCCTCGGGACTAGCGGGACCCGCGACTCGGGAGACCCAGTACTTC.

Concerning this clone: This same CDR3 is encoded by further DNA sequences in the sample. The chain uses TRBV19 and TRBJ1-5, with D maybe TRBD1 (5 bases). V shed 3 bases and J shed 4 bases, with 7 bases lying between them. This CDR3 contains 13 residues. Looked up from germline, CDR1 is LNHDA and CDR2 is SQIVND (reference sequence). The CDR3 DNA reads as TGTGCCAGTAGTATTTGGGGGAATCAGCCCCAGCATTTT. Translated: CASSIWGNQPQHF.

This chain joins TRBV4-3 and TRBJ2-3; tentative D call: TRBD2 (5 bases). This CDR3 contains 15 residues. Germline V gives CDR1 LGHNA, CDR2 YSLEER. The V gene lost 1 base and the J gene lost 7 bases, with 15 bases spanning the gap. In nucleotides, the CDR3 is TGCGCCAGCAGCCAAGCTTACGGGAAGGAATATACGCAGTATTTT. It encodes CASSQAYGKEYTQYF.

The chain joins TRBV6-9 to TRBJ2-7; D is unclear. The CDR3 runs to 16 residues. V was shortened by 6 bases and J by 3 bases, with 21 bases between the two germline ends. Per germline, CDR1 MNHGY and CDR2 SVAAGI. The chain's CDR3 is CASSPCGPSAFYEQYF. In nucleotides, the CDR3 is TGTGCCAGCAGCCCTTGTGGGCCCTCAGCTTTCTACGAGCAGTACTTC.

This rearrangement joins TRBV7-2 to TRBJ2-5, with 7 nucleotides matching TRBD1. V lost 5 bases, J lost 2 bases, and 11 bases stayed unmatched. This CDR3 has 16 amino acids. Germline CDR1 is SGHTA and CDR2 is FQGNSA. This CDR3 is CASSPGPGRGQETQYF. The CDR3 DNA follows: TGTGCCAGCAGCCCAGGCCCTGGCAGGGGGCAAGAGACCCAGTACTTC.

The J gene is TRBJ2-1, the V gene TRBV2; 8 nucleotides agree with TRBD2. The V gene end was trimmed by 9 bases and the J gene end by 7 bases; junction bases not matched to a gene: 8. The CDR3 is made up of 13 amino acids. Germline CDR1 and CDR2: SNHLY and FYNNEI. The CDR3 sequence: CASSRERENEQFF. In nucleotides, the CDR3 is TGTGCCAGTAGCCGGGAGCGGGAGAATGAGCAGTTCTTC.

The chain links TRBV10-3 to TRBJ2-2, with TRBD1 as a possible D gene (5 bases). CDR1 and CDR2 from the germline V gene are ENHRY and SYGVKD. The length of the CDR3 is 17 residues. Trimming removed 0 bases from V and 0 bases from J, with 11 bases in between. The CDR3 DNA sequence: TGTGCCATCAGTGAGTCCAAGACAGCCACGAACACCGGGGAGCTGTTTTTT. This sequence encodes CAISESKTATNTGELFF.

The chain uses TRBV5-1 and TRBJ2-3; 10 bases agree with TRBD2. CDR1 and CDR2 (germline): SGHRS, YFSETQ. This CDR3 is 16 amino acids long. V trimming: 2 bases; J trimming: 8 bases; junction bases outside the gene matches: 11. The CDR3 coding sequence is TGCGCCAGCAGCTTAACAGCGGGAGGGCCGTATGCTACGCAGTATTTT. Encoded protein: CASSLTAGGPYATQYF.

The rearrangement uses TRBV5-1 and TRBJ1-4; D is ambiguous. With 7 bases removed from V and 8 bases from J, the gap between germline ends came to 18 bases. Germline V gene sequence: CDR1 SGHRS, CDR2 YFSETQ. The CDR3 spans 14 residues. The CDR3 region has the DNA TGCGCCAGCCGTAGGTGGGTCGAAGGAGAAAAACTGTTTTTT. Its translation: CASRRWVEGEKLFF.